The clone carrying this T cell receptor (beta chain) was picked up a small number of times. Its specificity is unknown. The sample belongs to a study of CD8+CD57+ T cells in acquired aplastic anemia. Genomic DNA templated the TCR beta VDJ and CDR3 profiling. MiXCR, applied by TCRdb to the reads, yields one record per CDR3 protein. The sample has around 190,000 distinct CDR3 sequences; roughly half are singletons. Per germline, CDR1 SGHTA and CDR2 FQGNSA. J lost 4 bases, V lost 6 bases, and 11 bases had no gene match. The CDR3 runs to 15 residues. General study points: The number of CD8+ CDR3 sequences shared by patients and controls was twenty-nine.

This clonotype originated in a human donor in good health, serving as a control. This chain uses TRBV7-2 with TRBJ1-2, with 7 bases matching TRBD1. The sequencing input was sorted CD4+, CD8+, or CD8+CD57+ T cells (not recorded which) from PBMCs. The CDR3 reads CASSLSGTAVYGYTF. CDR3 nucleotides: TGTGCCAGCAGTTTATCCGGGACAGCGGTCTATGGCTACACCTTC.